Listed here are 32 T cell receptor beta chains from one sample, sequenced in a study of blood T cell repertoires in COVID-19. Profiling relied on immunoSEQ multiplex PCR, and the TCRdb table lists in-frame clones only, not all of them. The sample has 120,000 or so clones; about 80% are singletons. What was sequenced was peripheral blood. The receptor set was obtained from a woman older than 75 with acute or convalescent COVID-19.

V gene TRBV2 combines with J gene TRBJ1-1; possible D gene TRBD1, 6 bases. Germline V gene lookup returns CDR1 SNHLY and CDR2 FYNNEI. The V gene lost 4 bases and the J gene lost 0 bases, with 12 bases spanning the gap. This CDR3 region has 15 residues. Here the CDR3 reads CASSGQTGLNTEAFF. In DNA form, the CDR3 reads TGTGCCAGCAGTGGCCAGACAGGATTGAACACTGAAGCTTTCTTT. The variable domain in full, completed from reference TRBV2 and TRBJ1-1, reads EPEVTQTPSHQVTQMGQEVILRCVPISNHLYFYWYRQILGQKVEFLVSFYNNEISEKSEIFDDQFSVERPDGSNFTLKIRSTKLEDSAMYFCASSGQTGLNTEAFFGQGTRLTVV.

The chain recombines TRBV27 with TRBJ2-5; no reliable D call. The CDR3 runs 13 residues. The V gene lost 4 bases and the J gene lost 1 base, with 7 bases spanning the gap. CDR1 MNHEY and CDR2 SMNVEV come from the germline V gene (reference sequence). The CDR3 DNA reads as TGTGCCAGCAGTTGGGCAGGCCAAGAGACCCAGTACTTC. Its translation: CASSWAGQETQYF.

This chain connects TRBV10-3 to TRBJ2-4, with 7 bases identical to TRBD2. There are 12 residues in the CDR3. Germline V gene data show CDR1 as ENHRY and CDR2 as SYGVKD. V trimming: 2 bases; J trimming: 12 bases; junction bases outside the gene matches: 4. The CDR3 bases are TGTGCCATCAGTGAGGGGGAGGGGAATCAGTACTTC. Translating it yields CAISEGEGNQYF.

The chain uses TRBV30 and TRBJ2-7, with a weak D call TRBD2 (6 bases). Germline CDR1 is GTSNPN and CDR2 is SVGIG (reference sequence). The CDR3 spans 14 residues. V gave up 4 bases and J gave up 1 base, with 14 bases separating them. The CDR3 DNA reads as TGTGCCTGGAACCCCCAGGGAGGTTCCTACGAGCAGTACTTC. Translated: CAWNPQGGSYEQYF.

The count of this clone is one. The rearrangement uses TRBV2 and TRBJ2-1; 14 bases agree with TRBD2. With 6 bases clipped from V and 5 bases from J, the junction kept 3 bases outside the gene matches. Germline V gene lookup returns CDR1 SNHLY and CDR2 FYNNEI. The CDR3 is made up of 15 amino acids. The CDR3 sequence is CASRGTSGGHNEQFF. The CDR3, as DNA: TGTGCCAGCAGGGGGACTAGCGGGGGACACAATGAGCAGTTCTTC.

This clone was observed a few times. CDR3 sequence reads: CASSPTSRAGHTGELFF. As DNA, the CDR3 is TGTGCCAGCAGCCCAACCTCTAGGGCGGGCCACACCGGGGAGCTGTTTTTT. The rearrangement uses TRBV7-2 and TRBJ2-2; a possible D gene is TRBD2 (5 bases). This CDR3 contains 17 residues. V dropped 5 bases and J dropped 3 bases, with 19 bases sitting between them. Germline V lookup: CDR1 SGHTA, CDR2 FQGNSA.

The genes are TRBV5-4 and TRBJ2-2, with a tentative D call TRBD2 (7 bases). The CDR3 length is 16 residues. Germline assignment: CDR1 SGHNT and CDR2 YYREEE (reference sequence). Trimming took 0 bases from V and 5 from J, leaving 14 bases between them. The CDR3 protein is CASSLDGGRSTGELFF. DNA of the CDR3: TGTGCCAGCAGCTTGGACGGGGGGCGTTCGACCGGGGAGCTGTTTTTT. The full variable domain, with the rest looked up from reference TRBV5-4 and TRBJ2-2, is ETGVTQSPTHLIKTRGQQVTLRCSSQSGHNTVSWYQQALGQGPQFIFQYYREEENGRGNFPPRFSGLQFPNYSSELNVNALELDDSALYLCASSLDGGRSTGELFFGEGSRLTVL.

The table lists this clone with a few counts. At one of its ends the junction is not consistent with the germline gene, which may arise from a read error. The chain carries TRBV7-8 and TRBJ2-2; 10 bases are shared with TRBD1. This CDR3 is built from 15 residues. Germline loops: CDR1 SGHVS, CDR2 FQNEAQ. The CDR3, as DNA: TGTGCCAGCAGTTTAGACAGGGGGCGCACCGGGGAGCTGTTTTTT. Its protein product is CASSLDRGRTGELFF.

CDR3 sequence: CASSPGGANQPQHF. The CDR3 coding sequence is TGTGCCAGTAGCCCCGGGGGGGCCAATCAGCCCCAGCATTTT. The chain recombines TRBV19 with TRBJ1-5; maybe TRBD1 (6 bases). The germline V gene has CDR1 LNHDA and CDR2 SQIVND (reference sequence). The CDR3 has 14 residues. V dropped 6 bases and J dropped 3 bases, with 12 bases sitting between them.

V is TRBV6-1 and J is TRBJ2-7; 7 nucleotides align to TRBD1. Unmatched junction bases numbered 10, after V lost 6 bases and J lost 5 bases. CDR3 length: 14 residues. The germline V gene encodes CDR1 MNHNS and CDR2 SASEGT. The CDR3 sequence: CASSSGTARNEQYF. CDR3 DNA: TGTGCCAGCAGCTCCGGGACAGCCAGGAACGAGCAGTACTTC.

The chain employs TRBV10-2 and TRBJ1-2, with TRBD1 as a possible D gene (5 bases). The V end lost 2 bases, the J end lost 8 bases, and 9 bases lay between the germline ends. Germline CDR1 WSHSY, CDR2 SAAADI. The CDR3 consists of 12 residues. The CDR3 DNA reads TGCGCCAGCAGTGAGAGGGGAGGGGGCTACACCTTC. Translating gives CASSERGGGYTF.

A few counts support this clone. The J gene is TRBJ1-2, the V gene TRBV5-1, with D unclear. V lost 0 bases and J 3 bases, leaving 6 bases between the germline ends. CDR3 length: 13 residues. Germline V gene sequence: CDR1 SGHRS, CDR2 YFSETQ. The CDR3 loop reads CASSLEQYYGYTF. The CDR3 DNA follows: TGCGCCAGCAGCTTGGAACAGTACTATGGCTACACCTTC.

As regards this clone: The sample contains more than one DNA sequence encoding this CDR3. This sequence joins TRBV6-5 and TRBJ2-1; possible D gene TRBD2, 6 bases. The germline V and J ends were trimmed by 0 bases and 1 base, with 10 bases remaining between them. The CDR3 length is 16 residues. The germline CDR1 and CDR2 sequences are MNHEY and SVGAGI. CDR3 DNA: TGTGCCAGCAGTTACTCGAGACGGGGGTCCTACAATGAGCAGTTCTTC. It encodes CASSYSRRGSYNEQFF.

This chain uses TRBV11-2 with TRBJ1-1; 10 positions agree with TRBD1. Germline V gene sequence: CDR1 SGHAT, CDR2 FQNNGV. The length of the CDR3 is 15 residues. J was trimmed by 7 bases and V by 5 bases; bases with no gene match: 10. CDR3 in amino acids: CASSPRQGALGEAFF. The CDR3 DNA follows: TGTGCCAGCAGCCCCAGACAGGGGGCGCTCGGTGAAGCTTTCTTT.

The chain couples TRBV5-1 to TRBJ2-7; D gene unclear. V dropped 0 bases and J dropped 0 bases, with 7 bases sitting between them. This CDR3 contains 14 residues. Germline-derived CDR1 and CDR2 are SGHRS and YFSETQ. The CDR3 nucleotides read TGCGCCAGCAGCTTGGACCCAGACTCCTACGAGCAGTACTTC. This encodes CASSLDPDSYEQYF.

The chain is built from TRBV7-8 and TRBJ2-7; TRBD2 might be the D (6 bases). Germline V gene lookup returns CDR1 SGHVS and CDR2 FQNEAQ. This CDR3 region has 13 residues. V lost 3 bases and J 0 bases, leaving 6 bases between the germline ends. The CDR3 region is CASSLDYSYEQYF. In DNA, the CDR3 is TGTGCCAGCAGCTTGGACTACTCCTACGAGCAGTACTTC.

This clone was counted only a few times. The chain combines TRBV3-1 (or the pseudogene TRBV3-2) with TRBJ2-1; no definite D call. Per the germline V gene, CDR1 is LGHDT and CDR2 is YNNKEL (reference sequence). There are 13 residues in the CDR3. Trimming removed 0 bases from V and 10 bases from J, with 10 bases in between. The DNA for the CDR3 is TGTGCCAGCAGCCAAGAAAATCTCAGAGAGCAGTTCTTC. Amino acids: CASSQENLREQFF.

CDR3 nucleotide sequence: TGTGCCAGCAGCTTAGTCTGGGGGGGCACAGATACGCAGTATTTT. Translated, it gives CASSLVWGGTDTQYF. The rearrangement links TRBV11-3 to TRBJ2-3, with D maybe TRBD2 (6 bases). This CDR3 spans 15 amino acids. Trimming removed 1 base at V and 1 base at J, with 9 bases between. The germline gives CDR1 SGHNT, CDR2 YENEEA.

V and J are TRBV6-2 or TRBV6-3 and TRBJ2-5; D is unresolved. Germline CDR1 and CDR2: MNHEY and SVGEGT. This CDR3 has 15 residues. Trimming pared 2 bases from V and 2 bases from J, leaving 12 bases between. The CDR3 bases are TGTGCCAGCAGTTACCTCAAAGGAGCTCAAGAGACCCAGTACTTC. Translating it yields CASSYLKGAQETQYF.

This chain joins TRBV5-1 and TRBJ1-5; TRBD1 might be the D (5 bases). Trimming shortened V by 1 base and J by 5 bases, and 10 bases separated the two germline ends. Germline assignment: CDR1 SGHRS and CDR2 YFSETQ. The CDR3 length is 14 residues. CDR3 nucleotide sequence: TGCGCCAGCAGCTTGATGGGACTTGATCAGCCCCAGCATTTT. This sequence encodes CASSLMGLDQPQHF.

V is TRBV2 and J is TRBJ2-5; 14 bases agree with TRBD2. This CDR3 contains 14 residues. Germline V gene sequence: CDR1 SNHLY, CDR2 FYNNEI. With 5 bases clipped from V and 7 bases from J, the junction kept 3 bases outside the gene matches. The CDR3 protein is CASSSGLAGGTQYF. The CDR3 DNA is TGTGCCAGCAGTTCAGGACTAGCGGGGGGGACCCAGTACTTC. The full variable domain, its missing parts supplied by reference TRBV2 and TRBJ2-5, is EPEVTQTPSHQVTQMGQEVILRCVPISNHLYFYWYRQILGQKVEFLVSFYNNEISEKSEIFDDQFSVERPDGSNFTLKIRSTKLEDSAMYFCASSSGLAGGTQYFGPGTRLLVL.

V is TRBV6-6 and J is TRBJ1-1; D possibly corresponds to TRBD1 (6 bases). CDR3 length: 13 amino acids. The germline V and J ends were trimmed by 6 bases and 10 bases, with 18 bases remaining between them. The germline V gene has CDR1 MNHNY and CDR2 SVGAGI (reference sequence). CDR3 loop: CASRHKTGRGAFF. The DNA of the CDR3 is TGTGCCAGCAGGCACAAAACAGGGAGGGGAGCTTTCTTT.

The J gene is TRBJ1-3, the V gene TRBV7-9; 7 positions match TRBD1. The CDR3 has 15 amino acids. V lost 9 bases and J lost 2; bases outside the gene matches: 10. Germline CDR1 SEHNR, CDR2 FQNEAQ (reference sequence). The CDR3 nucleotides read TGTGCCAGTACCCATCCGAGGGGGCCTGGAAACACCATATATTTT. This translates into CASTHPRGPGNTIYF.

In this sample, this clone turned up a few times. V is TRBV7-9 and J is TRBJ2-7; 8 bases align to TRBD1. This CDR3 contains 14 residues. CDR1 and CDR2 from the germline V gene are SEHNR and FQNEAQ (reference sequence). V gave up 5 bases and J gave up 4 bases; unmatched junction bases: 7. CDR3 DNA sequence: TGTGCCAGCAGCAGGGACAGGCAGCCTTACGAGCAGTACTTC. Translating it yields CASSRDRQPYEQYF.

The CDR3 spells CASSLPFDRALGEQFF. As DNA, the CDR3 is TGTGCCAGCAGTTTGCCCTTTGACAGGGCACTTGGGGAGCAGTTCTTC. V and J are TRBV28 and TRBJ2-1; 7 bases map to TRBD1. The J segment lost 10 bases and the V segment lost 3 bases, leaving 15 bases of the junction unmatched. The germline CDR1 and CDR2 sequences are MDHEN and SYDVKM. The CDR3 has 16 amino acids.

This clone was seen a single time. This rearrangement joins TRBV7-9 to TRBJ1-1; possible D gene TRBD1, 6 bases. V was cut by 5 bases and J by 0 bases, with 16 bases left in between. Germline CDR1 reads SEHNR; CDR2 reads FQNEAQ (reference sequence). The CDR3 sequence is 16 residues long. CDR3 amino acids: CASSQGLGELNTEAFF. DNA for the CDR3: TGTGCCAGCAGCCAGGGGTTGGGAGAGCTGAACACTGAAGCTTTCTTT.

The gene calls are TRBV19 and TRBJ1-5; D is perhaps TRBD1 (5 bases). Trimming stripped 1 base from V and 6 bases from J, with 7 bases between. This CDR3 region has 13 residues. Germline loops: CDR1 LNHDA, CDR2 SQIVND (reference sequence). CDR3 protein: CASSIAQGQPQHF. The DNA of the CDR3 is TGTGCCAGTAGTATAGCCCAGGGTCAGCCCCAGCATTTT.

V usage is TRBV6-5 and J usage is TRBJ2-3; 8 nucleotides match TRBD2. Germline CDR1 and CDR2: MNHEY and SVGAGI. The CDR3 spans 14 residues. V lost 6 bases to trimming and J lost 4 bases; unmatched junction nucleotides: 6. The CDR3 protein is CASRPGGAADTQYF. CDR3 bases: TGTGCCAGCAGACCCGGGGGGGCCGCAGATACGCAGTATTTT.

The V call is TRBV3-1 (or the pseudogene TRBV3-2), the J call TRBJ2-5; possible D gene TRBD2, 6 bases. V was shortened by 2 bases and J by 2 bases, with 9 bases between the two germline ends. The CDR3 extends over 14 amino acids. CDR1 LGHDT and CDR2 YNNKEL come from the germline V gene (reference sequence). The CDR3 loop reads CASSQSGVQETQYF. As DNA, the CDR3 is TGTGCCAGCAGCCAATCGGGGGTGCAAGAGACCCAGTACTTC.

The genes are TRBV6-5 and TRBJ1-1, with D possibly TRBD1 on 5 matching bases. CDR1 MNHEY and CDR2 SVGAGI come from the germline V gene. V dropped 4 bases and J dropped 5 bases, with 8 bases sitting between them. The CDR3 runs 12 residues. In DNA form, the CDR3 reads TGTGCCAGCAGTTTTCAGGGTACTGAAGCTTTCTTT. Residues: CASSFQGTEAFF.

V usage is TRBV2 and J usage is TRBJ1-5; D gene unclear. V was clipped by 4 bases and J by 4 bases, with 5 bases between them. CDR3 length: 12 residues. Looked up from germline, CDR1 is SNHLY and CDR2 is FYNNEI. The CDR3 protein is CASSGLNQPQHF. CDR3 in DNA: TGTGCCAGCAGTGGTCTGAATCAGCCCCAGCATTTT.

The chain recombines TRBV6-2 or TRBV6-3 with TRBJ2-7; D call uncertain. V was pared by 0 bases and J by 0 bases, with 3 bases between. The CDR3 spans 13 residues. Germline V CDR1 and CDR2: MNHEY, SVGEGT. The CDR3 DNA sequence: TGTGCCAGCAGTTACTCTAGCTCCTACGAGCAGTACTTC. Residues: CASSYSSSYEQYF.